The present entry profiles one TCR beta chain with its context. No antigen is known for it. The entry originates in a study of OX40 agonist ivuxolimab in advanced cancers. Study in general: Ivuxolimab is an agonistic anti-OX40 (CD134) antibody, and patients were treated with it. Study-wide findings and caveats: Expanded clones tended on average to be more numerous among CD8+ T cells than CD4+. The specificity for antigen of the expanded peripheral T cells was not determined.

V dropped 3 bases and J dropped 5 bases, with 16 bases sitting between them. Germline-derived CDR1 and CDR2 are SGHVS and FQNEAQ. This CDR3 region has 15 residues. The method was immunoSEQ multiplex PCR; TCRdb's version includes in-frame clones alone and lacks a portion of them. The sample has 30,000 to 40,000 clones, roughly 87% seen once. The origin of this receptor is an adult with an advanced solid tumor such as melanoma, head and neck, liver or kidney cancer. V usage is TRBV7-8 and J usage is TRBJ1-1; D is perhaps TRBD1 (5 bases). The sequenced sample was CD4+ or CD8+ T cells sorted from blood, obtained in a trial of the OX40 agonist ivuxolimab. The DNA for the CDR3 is TGTGCCAGCAGCTTGGGGGACTCTCCGGAGACTGAAGCTTTCTTT. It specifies CASSLGDSPETEAFF. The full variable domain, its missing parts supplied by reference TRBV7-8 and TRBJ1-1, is GAGVSQSPRYKVAKRGQDVALRCDPISGHVSLFWYQQALGQGPEFLTYFQNEAQLDKSGLPSDRFFAERPEGSVSTLKIQRTQQEDSAVYLCASSLGDSPETEAFFGQGTRLTVV.